The 25 T cell receptor beta chains in this list originate from one sample, sequenced in a study of CD8 T cells in ankylosing spondylitis. Study findings and constraints: For ankylosing spondylitis blood, a TCR beta motif of 7 to 9 highly homologous variants appeared characteristic.

TCRdb re-analysed the 5' RACE reads in MiXCR, keeping a single row per CDR3 protein. Of roughly 450,000 distinct CDR3 sequences detected, 20% to 30% appear once; the ten largest clones hold 0.89%. Antigen specificity for these receptors is unknown. The sample taken for sequencing was blood, either unsorted or a sorted T cell fraction (not recorded which). These TCRs come from a male donor with ankylosing spondylitis.

The chain joins TRBV7-9 to TRBJ2-6; D remains ambiguous. The CDR3 totals 15 residues. Trimming cost V 0 bases and J 2 bases, with 5 bases left between them. The germline V gene has CDR1 SEHNR and CDR2 FQNEAQ (reference sequence). The CDR3 loop reads CASSLAGPGANVLTF. For the CDR3, the DNA is TGTGCCAGCAGCTTAGCCGGGCCTGGGGCCAACGTCCTGACTTTC.

This CDR3 is CASSYARSYSGNTIYF. The CDR3, as DNA: TGTGCCAGCAGTTACGCCCGTAGTTACTCTGGAAACACCATATATTTT. The V gene is TRBV12-3 or TRBV12-4, the J gene TRBJ1-3, with D unclear. The CDR3 is 16 amino acids. Trimming left V 4 bases short and J 0 bases short, with 13 bases between.

The DNA of the CDR3 is TGCAGTGCTATAGCTAATTTTATGGATACGCAGTATTTT. It yields the protein CSAIANFMDTQYF. V and J are TRBV20-1 and TRBJ2-3, with no clear D. Trimming took 4 bases from V and 6 from J, leaving 14 bases between them. This CDR3 is 13 amino acids long. Germline V gene lookup returns CDR1 DFQATT and CDR2 SNEGSKA (reference sequence).

The chain is built from TRBV29-1 and TRBJ2-3, with TRBD2 identical over 9 bases. The CDR3 is made up of 13 amino acids. Germline V CDR1 and CDR2: SQVTM, ANQGSEA. Trimming at V came to 6 bases and at J to 3 bases, leaving 4 bases not matched to a gene. The CDR3 DNA reads TGCAGCGTGCAAGCGGGAGGAACAGATACGCAGTATTTT. Amino acid sequence: CSVQAGGTDTQYF.

The chain combines TRBV29-1 with TRBJ2-1; no clear D gene. V lost 5 bases to trimming and J lost 10 bases, with 9 bases between them. The CDR3 runs to 10 residues. Germline V gene lookup returns CDR1 SQVTM and CDR2 ANQGSEA. The CDR3 DNA reads as TGCAGCGTTTTCCGGCGGGAGCAGTTCTTC. Its translation is CSVFRREQFF.

The chain is built from TRBV6-1 and TRBJ1-4, with D tentatively TRBD1 (6 bases). Germline CDR1 reads MNHNS; CDR2 reads SASEGT. Deletions cut 3 bases from V and 16 bases from J, with 12 bases between. The CDR3 is made up of 11 amino acids. CDR3 protein: CASSDPGTSFF. In DNA form, the CDR3 reads TGTGCCAGCAGTGATCCCGGGACATCGTTTTTT.

This clonotype was seen only a few times. The rearrangement joins TRBV30 to TRBJ1-3; 7 bases line up with TRBD1. The CDR3 is 15 residues long. J gave up 3 bases and V 2 bases, and 7 bases lay outside the gene matches. Germline CDR1 is GTSNPN and CDR2 is SVGIG (reference sequence). The CDR3 loop is CAWSRQGQRGNTIYF. The CDR3 nucleotides are TGTGCCTGGAGTCGACAGGGCCAACGTGGAAACACCATATATTTT.

V and J are TRBV7-9 and TRBJ2-3; D gene uncertain. CDR1 SEHNR and CDR2 FQNEAQ come from the germline V gene (reference sequence). This CDR3 has 15 amino acids. Trimming removed 5 bases at V and 3 bases at J, with 15 bases between. The CDR3 DNA follows: TGTGCCAGCAGCCACGGACGGCTAAATACAGATACGCAGTATTTT. Protein: CASSHGRLNTDTQYF.

This clonotype was observed a handful of times. The rearrangement uses TRBV4-1 and TRBJ2-1, with 7 bases aligning to TRBD2. The CDR3 has 17 residues. The germline V gene encodes CDR1 MGHRA and CDR2 YSYEKL. V lost 1 base and J lost 1; bases outside the gene matches: 7. CDR3 bases: TGCGCCAGCAGCCAAGCCAGCGGGAAGGGGTCCTACAATGAGCAGTTCTTC. This encodes CASSQASGKGSYNEQFF.

This clonotype turned up a few times. The V gene is TRBV3-1, the J gene TRBJ2-6; D ambiguous. V dropped 0 bases and J dropped 2 bases, with 8 bases sitting between them. In germline, CDR1 is LGHDT, CDR2 YNNKEL (reference sequence). This CDR3 contains 16 residues. The CDR3 here is CASSQEWPTGANVLTF. CDR3 in DNA: TGTGCCAGCAGCCAAGAATGGCCTACTGGGGCCAACGTCCTGACTTTC.

Ten or more counts support this clonotype. The genes are TRBV27 and TRBJ1-1; D may be TRBD1 (6 bases). Germline V lookup: CDR1 MNHEY, CDR2 SMNVEV (reference sequence). This CDR3 has 15 amino acids. The V gene lost 3 bases and the J gene lost 2 bases, with 13 bases spanning the gap. CDR3: CASSFYWGRNTEAFF. The CDR3 region has the DNA TGTGCCAGCAGTTTTTATTGGGGGCGTAACACTGAAGCTTTCTTT.

The chain recombines TRBV5-1 with TRBJ2-2, with TRBD2 matching over 9 bases. Germline V CDR1 and CDR2: SGHRS, YFSETQ. The CDR3 consists of 15 residues. Trimming removed 4 bases from V and 4 bases from J; junction bases left unmatched: 5. The CDR3 spells CASSTVAGATGELFF. In DNA, the CDR3 is TGCGCCAGCAGCACGGTAGCGGGAGCCACCGGGGAGCTGTTTTTT.

This clonotype was counted many times. The chain carries TRBV5-1 and TRBJ1-2; no clear D gene. The CDR3 extends over 14 amino acids. Trimming left V 1 base short and J 3 bases short, with 10 bases between. Germline V gene data show CDR1 as SGHRS and CDR2 as YFSETQ. The CDR3 here is CASSLRSRDYGYTF. CDR3 sequence (DNA): TGCGCCAGCAGCTTGAGGTCTCGAGACTATGGCTACACCTTC.

The chain is built from TRBV5-1 and TRBJ2-3; 7 positions match TRBD1. The germline V gene has CDR1 SGHRS and CDR2 YFSETQ. J lost 2 bases, V lost 4 bases, and 7 bases had no gene match. The CDR3 has 15 amino acids. CDR3 region: CASSPQGSFTDTQYF. CDR3 DNA sequence: TGCGCCAGCAGCCCACAGGGGTCGTTCACAGATACGCAGTATTTT.

The rearrangement links TRBV7-9 to TRBJ2-1; TRBD2 matches at 11 bases. J lost 8 bases, V lost 4 bases, and 7 bases had no gene match. CDR1 SEHNR and CDR2 FQNEAQ come from the germline V gene (reference sequence). This CDR3 has 15 residues. This CDR3 reads CASSSTSGRKYEQFF. DNA for the CDR3: TGTGCCAGCAGCTCAACTAGCGGGAGAAAGTATGAGCAGTTCTTC.

This clonotype was recorded many times. The V gene is TRBV12-3 or TRBV12-4, the J gene TRBJ2-7; 7 nucleotides align to TRBD1. Germline trimming cut 3 bases from V and 5 bases from J; bases unmatched to any gene: 7. This CDR3 is built from 14 residues. Written as DNA, the CDR3 is TGTGCCAGCAGTTTGAACAGGGGCTACAACGAGCAGTACTTC. It encodes CASSLNRGYNEQYF.

This clonotype was observed a few times. The chain combines TRBV12-3 or TRBV12-4 with TRBJ2-5, with D perhaps matching TRBD1 or TRBD2 (6 bases each). This CDR3 has 13 residues. V gave up 3 bases and J gave up 7 bases, with 12 bases separating them. The CDR3, as DNA: TGTGCCAGCAGTTTTGGGGGGCAGGGGACCCAGTACTTC. This encodes CASSFGGQGTQYF.

This clonotype has a count of ten or more. This rearrangement joins TRBV20-1 to TRBJ2-6; no reliable D call. The CDR3 extends over 13 amino acids. Trimming removed 3 bases at V and 3 bases at J, with 6 bases between. Germline V CDR1 and CDR2: DFQATT, SNEGSKA (reference sequence). CDR3 nucleotides: TGCAGTGCTAGGGTTTTTGGGGCCAACGTCCTGACTTTC. This encodes CSARVFGANVLTF.

The chain has TRBV5-1 and TRBJ2-1; 7 positions agree with TRBD1. Germline CDR1 and CDR2: SGHRS and YFSETQ. This CDR3 has 13 amino acids. Trimming cost V 3 bases and J 8 bases; bases outside gene matches: 5. The CDR3 reads CASSWTGFDEQFF. CDR3 sequence (DNA): TGCGCCAGCAGCTGGACAGGTTTTGATGAGCAGTTCTTC.

J is TRBJ2-3 and V is TRBV20-1; D may be TRBD2 (6 bases). The ends were cut back, 0 bases at V and 1 base at J, with 11 bases in the middle. Germline CDR1 reads DFQATT; CDR2 reads SNEGSKA (reference sequence). This CDR3 region has 15 residues. The DNA for the CDR3 is TGCAGTGCTAGAGATCGCCGCGGGGGCACAGATACGCAGTATTTT. This encodes CSARDRRGGTDTQYF.

The V call is TRBV20-1, the J call TRBJ2-2, with a tentative D call TRBD2 (6 bases). The length of the CDR3 is 13 residues. V lost 6 bases and J lost 6, with 14 bases in between. Germline CDR1 and CDR2: DFQATT and SNEGSKA (reference sequence). The CDR3 bases are TGCAGTGCCCTAGCGTTCCCTCCCGGGGAGCTGTTTTTT. Translation gives CSALAFPPGELFF.

This chain uses TRBV7-2 with TRBJ1-5; 8 bases agree with TRBD1. V was clipped by 5 bases and J by 1 base; unmatched bases: 10. The V gene's germline CDR1 is SGHTA and CDR2 FQGNSA. The CDR3 contains 17 residues. The CDR3 is CASSKDINRGSNQPQHF. The CDR3 DNA sequence: TGTGCCAGCAGCAAAGACATTAACAGGGGGAGCAATCAGCCCCAGCATTTT.

A few counts support this clonotype. The V call is TRBV10-3, the J call TRBJ2-3; tentative D call: TRBD2 (5 bases). Germline V gene lookup returns CDR1 ENHRY and CDR2 SYGVKD. The CDR3 consists of 11 residues. V gave up 6 bases and J gave up 10 bases, with 11 bases separating them. CDR3 coding DNA: TGTGCCATCAGCGGGGAGACGGCGCAGTATTTT. Its protein product is CAISGETAQYF.

This clonotype was seen only a few times. V usage is TRBV3-1 and J usage is TRBJ1-1; D uncertain. Per germline, CDR1 LGHDT and CDR2 YNNKEL (reference sequence). V was trimmed by 6 bases and J by 0 bases, leaving 11 bases between them. This CDR3 comprises 14 residues. CDR3 sequence (DNA): TGTGCCAGCAGTCCACTTGCAGTGAACACTGAAGCTTTCTTT. Amino acid sequence: CASSPLAVNTEAFF. The complete variable domain, with remaining parts taken from reference TRBV3-1 and TRBJ1-1, reads DTAVSQTPKYLVTQMGNDKSIKCEQNLGHDTMYWYKQDSKKFLKIMFSYNNKELIINETVPNRFSPKSPDKAHLNLHINSLELGDSAVYFCASSPLAVNTEAFFGQGTRLTVV.

This clonotype was detected many times. The chain is built from TRBV5-1 and TRBJ1-5, with D possibly TRBD1 on 5 matching bases. CDR3 length: 14 residues. The V gene lost 4 bases and the J gene lost 7 bases, with 15 bases spanning the gap. Germline CDR1 SGHRS, CDR2 YFSETQ. This CDR3 reads CASSTGDRAQPQHF. Written as DNA, the CDR3 is TGCGCCAGCAGCACCGGGGACCGGGCCCAGCCCCAGCATTTT.